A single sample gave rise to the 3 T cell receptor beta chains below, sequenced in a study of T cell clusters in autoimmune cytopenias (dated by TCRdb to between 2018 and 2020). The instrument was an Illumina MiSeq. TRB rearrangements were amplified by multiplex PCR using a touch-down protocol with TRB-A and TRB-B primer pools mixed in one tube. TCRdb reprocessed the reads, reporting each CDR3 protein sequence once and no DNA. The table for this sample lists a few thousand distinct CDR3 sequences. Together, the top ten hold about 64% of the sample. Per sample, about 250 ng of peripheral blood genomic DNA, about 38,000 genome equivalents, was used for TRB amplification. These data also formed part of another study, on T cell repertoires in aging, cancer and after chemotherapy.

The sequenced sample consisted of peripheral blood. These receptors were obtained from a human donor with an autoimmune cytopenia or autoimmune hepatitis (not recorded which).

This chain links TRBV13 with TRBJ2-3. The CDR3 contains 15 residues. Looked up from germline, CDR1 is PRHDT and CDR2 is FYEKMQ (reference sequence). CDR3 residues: CASSFGLGGGDTQYF. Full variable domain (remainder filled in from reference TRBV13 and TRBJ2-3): AAGVIQSPRHLIKEKRETATLKCYPIPRHDTVYWYQQGPGQDPQFLISFYEKMQSDKGSIPDRFSAQQFSDYHSELNMSSLELGDSALYFCASSFGLGGGDTQYFGPGTRLTVL.

The CDR3 spells CSVEDSPGRAFF. This chain uses TRBV29-1 with TRBJ1-1; TCRdb proposes TRBD1, but this gene call is untestable without DNA. Germline values: CDR1 SQVTM, CDR2 ANQGSEA. The CDR3 totals 12 residues.

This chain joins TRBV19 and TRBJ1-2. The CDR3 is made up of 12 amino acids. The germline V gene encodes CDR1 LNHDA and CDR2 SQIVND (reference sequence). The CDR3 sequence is CASSIRPYGYTF.